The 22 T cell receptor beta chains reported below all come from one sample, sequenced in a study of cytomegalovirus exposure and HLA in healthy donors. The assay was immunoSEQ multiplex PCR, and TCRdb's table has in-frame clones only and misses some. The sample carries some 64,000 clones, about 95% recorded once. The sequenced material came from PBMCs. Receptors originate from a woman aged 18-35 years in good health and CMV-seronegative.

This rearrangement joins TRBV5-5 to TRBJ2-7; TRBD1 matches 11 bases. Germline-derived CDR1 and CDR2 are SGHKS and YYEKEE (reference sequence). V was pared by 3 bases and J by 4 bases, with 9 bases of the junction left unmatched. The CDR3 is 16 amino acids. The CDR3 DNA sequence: TGTGCCAGCAGCTCCGGACAGGGGGCGAGGGCGTACGAGCAGTACTTC. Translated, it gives CASSSGQGARAYEQYF. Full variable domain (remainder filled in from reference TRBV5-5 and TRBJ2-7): DAGVTQSPTHLIKTRGQQVTLRCSPISGHKSVSWYQQVLGQGPQFIFQYYEKEERGRGNFPDRFSARQFPNYSSELNVNALLLGDSALYLCASSSGQGARAYEQYFGPGTRLTVT.

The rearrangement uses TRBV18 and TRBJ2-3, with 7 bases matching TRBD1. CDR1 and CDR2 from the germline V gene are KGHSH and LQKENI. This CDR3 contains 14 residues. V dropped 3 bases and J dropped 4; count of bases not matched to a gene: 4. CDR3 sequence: CASSPDRVADTQYF. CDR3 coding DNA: TGTGCCAGCTCACCCGACAGGGTGGCAGATACGCAGTATTTT. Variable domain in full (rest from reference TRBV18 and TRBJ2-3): NAGVMQNPRHLVRRRGQEARLRCSPMKGHSHVYWYRQLPEEGLKFMVYLQKENIIDESGMPKERFSAEFPKEGPSILRIQQVVRGDSAAYFCASSPDRVADTQYFGPGTRLTVL.

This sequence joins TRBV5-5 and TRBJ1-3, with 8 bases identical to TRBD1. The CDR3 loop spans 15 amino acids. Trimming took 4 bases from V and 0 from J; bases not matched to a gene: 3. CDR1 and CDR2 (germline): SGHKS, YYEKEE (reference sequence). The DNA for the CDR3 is TGTGCCAGCAGCCCCGGACAGGGCTCTGGAAACACCATATATTTT. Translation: CASSPGQGSGNTIYF. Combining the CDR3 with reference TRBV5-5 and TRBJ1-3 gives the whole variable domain DAGVTQSPTHLIKTRGQQVTLRCSPISGHKSVSWYQQVLGQGPQFIFQYYEKEERGRGNFPDRFSARQFPNYSSELNVNALLLGDSALYLCASSPGQGSGNTIYFGEGSWLTVV.

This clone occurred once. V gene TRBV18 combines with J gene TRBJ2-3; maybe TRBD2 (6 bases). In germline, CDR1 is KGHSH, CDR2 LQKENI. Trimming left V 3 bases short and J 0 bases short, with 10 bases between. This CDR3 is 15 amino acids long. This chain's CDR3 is CASSPGGTSTDTQYF. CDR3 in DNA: TGTGCCAGCTCACCGGGAGGCACTAGCACAGATACGCAGTATTTT.

CDR3 protein: CAIKGGNQPQHF. The CDR3 nucleotides are TGTGCCATCAAGGGAGGGAATCAGCCCCAGCATTTT. This sequence joins TRBV28 and TRBJ1-5; D is ambiguous. CDR3 size: 12 residues. Trimming stripped 10 bases from V and 4 bases from J, with 11 bases between. Germline V gives CDR1 MDHEN, CDR2 SYDVKM.

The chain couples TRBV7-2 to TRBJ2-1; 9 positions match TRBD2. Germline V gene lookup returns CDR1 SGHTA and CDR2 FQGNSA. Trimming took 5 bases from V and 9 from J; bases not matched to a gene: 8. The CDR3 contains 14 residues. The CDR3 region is CASSGWSGRFEQFF. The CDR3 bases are TGTGCCAGCAGCGGGTGGAGCGGGAGGTTTGAGCAGTTCTTC.

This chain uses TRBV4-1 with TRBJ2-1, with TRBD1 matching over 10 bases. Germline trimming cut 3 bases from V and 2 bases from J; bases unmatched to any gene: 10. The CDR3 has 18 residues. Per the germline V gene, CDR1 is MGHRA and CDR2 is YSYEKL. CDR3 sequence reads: CASSHSMGQGFPYNEQFF. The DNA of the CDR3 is TGCGCCAGCAGCCACAGCATGGGACAGGGGTTTCCCTACAATGAGCAGTTCTTC.

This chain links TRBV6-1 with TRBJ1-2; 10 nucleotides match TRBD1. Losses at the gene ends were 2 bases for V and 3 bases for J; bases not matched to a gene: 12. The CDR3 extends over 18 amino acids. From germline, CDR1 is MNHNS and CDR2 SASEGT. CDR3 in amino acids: CASSEWDGGDRGDYGYTF. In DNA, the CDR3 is TGTGCCAGCAGTGAATGGGACGGAGGGGACAGGGGCGACTATGGCTACACCTTC.

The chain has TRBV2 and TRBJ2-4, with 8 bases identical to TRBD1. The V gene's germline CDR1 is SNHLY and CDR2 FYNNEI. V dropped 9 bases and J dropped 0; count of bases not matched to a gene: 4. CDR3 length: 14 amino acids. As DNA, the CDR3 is TGTGCCAGTTCCGGACAGGGAGCCAAAAACATTCAGTACTTC. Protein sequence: CASSGQGAKNIQYF.

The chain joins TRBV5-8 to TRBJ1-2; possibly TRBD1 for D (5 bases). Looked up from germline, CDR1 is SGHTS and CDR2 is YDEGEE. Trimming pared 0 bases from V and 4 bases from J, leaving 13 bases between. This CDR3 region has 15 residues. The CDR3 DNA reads TGTGCCAGCAGCTTGGGGACGGGACTTGGCTATGGCTACACCTTC. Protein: CASSLGTGLGYGYTF.

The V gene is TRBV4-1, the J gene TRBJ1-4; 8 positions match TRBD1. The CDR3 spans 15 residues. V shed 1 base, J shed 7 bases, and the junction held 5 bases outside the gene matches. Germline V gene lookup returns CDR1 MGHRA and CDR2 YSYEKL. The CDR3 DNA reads TGCGCCAGCAGCCAAGGAGGACAGGGAGGTGAAAAACTGTTTTTT. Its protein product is CASSQGGQGGEKLFF.

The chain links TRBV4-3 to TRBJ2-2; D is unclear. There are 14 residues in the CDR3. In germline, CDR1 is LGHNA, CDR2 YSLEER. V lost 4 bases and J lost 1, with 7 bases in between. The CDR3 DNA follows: TGCGCCAGCAGCCCTTTTTTGAACACCGGGGAGCTGTTTTTT. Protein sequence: CASSPFLNTGELFF.

The CDR3: CASSGGGRGEQYF. The CDR3, as DNA: TGTGCCAGCAGTGGGGGGGGCCGCGGGGAGCAGTACTTC. The rearrangement uses TRBV6-1 and TRBJ2-7, with D tentatively TRBD2 (7 bases). V lost 4 bases and J lost 7, with 14 bases in between. Germline V gene lookup returns CDR1 MNHNS and CDR2 SASEGT. CDR3 length: 13 amino acids.

CDR3 bases: TGTGCCAGCAGTCTGGGGCCCCCCTACGAGCAGTACTTC. This encodes CASSLGPPYEQYF. This sequence joins TRBV27 and TRBJ2-7; possibly TRBD1 for D (5 bases). The V gene lost 5 bases and the J gene lost 2 bases, with 10 bases spanning the gap. This CDR3 is 13 amino acids long. Germline CDR1 is MNHEY and CDR2 is SMNVEV (reference sequence).

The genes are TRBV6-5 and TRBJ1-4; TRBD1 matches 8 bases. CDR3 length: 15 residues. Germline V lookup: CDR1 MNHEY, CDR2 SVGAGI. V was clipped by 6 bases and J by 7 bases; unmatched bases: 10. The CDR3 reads CASSTGQVFGEKLFF. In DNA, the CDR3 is TGTGCCAGCAGCACGGGACAGGTGTTTGGTGAAAAACTGTTTTTT.

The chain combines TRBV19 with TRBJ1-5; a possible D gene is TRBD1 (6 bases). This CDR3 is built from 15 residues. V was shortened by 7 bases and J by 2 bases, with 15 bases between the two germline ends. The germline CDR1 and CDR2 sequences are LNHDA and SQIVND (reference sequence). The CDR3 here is CASTPEGGGNQPQHF. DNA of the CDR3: TGTGCCAGTACCCCTGAGGGGGGGGGCAATCAGCCCCAGCATTTT.

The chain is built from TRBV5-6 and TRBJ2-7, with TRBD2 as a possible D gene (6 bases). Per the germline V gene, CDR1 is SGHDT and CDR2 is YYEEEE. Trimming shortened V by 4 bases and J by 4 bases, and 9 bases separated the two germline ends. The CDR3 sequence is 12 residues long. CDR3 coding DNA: TGTGCCAGCAGCCCCGGGACTTACGAGCAGTACTTC. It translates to CASSPGTYEQYF.

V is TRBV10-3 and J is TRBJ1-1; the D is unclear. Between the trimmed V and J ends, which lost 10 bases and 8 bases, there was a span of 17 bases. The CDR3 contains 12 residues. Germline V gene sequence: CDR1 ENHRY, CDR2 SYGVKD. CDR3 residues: CATSRNGLEAFF. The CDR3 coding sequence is TGTGCCACCTCCCGTAACGGACTAGAAGCTTTCTTT.

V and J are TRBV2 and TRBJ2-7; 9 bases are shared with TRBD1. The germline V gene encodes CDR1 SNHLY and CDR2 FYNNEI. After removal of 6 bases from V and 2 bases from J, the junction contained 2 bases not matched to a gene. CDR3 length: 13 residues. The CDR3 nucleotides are TGTGCCAGCAGGGGGACAGGGACCTACGAGCAGTACTTC. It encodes CASRGTGTYEQYF.

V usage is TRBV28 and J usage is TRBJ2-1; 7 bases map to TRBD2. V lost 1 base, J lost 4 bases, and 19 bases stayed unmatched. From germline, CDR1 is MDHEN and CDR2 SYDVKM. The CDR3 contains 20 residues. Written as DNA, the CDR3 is TGTGCCAGCAGTTTATTTAGGTCGGTCGGGAGGAGGAGGGGATACAATGAGCAGTTCTTC. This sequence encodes CASSLFRSVGRRRGYNEQFF.

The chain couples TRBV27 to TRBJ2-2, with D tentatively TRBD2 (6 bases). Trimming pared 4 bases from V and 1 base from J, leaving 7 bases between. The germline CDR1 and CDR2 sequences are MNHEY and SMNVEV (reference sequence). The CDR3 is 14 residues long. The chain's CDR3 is CASSWRGNTGELFF. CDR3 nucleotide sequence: TGTGCCAGCAGTTGGCGGGGGAACACCGGGGAGCTGTTTTTT.

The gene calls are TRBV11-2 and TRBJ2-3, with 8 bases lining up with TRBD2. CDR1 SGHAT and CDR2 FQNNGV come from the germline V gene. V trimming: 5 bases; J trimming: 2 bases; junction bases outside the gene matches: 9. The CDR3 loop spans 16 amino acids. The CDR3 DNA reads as TGTGCCAGCAGCCCTACAGTCGGGGGGGCCACAGATACGCAGTATTTT. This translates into CASSPTVGGATDTQYF. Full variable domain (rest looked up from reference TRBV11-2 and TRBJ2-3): EAGVAQSPRYKIIEKRQSVAFWCNPISGHATLYWYQQILGQGPKLLIQFQNNGVVDDSQLPKDRFSAERLKGVDSTLKIQPAKLEDSAVYLCASSPTVGGATDTQYFGPGTRLTVL.